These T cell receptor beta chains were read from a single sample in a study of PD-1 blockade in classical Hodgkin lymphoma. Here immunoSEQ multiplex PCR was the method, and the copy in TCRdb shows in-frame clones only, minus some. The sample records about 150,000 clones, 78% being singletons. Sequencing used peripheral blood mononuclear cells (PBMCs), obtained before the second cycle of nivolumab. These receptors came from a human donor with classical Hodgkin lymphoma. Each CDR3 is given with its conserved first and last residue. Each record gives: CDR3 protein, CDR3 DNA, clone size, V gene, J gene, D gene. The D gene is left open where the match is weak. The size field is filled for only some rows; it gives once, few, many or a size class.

CASSLKGATEAFF,TGTGCCAGCAGCTTAAAGGGTGCCACTGAAGCTTTCTTT,NA,TRBV11-2,TRBJ1-1,NA
CASSPTGDINQPQHF,TGTGCCAGCAGTCCAACAGGGGACATCAATCAGCCCCAGCATTTT,NA,TRBV28,TRBJ1-5,TRBD1
CASSYKEKLFF,TGTGCCAGCAGTTACAAGGAAAAACTGTTTTTT,NA,TRBV6-5,TRBJ1-4,NA
CASSVDRVWEQFF,TGTGCCAGCAGCGTAGACAGGGTTTGGGAGCAGTTCTTC,NA,TRBV7-2,TRBJ2-1,TRBD1
CASSEQGITEAFF,TGTGCCAGCAGCGAACAGGGGATCACTGAAGCTTTCTTT,NA,TRBV9,TRBJ1-1,TRBD1
CASSLETSGHEQFF,TGTGCCAGCAGCTTGGAGACTAGCGGTCATGAGCAGTTCTTC,few,TRBV5-4,TRBJ2-1,TRBD2
CASRTESGGNIQYF,TGTGCCAGCAGAACGGAGTCCGGCGGGAACATTCAGTACTTC,NA,TRBV6-5,TRBJ2-4,NA
CASSPQMGGDTQYF,TGTGCCAGCAGCCCCCAAATGGGAGGCGATACGCAGTATTTT,NA,TRBV7-3,TRBJ2-3,NA
CASNLAGGNEQFF,TGTGCCAGCAACCTGGCGGGGGGGAATGAGCAGTTCTTC,once,TRBV21-1,TRBJ2-1,NA
CASSLSTSVSYEQYF,TGTGCCAGCAGCTTAAGTACGTCAGTCTCCTACGAGCAGTACTTC,NA,TRBV7-9,TRBJ2-7,NA
CAISANRPGDQETQYF,TGTGCCATCAGTGCCAATAGGCCAGGGGACCAAGAGACCCAGTACTTC,NA,TRBV10-3,TRBJ2-5,NA
CASSYTRGSEAFF,TGTGCCAGCAGTTACACAAGGGGCAGTGAAGCTTTCTTT,NA,TRBV6-6,TRBJ1-1,NA
CASGRQGSNEQFF,TGTGCCAGCGGTAGACAGGGGTCGAATGAGCAGTTCTTC,NA,TRBV27,TRBJ2-1,TRBD1
CASREGTGEKAFF,TGTGCCAGCCGGGAGGGAACAGGGGAAAAAGCTTTCTTT,NA,TRBV28,TRBJ1-1,TRBD1
CAISEVAGIYEQYF,TGTGCCATCAGTGAAGTAGCGGGAATTTACGAGCAGTACTTC,NA,TRBV10-3,TRBJ2-7,TRBD2
CASSPGTSGTDTQYF,TGTGCCAGCAGTCCCGGGACTAGCGGCACAGATACGCAGTATTTT,NA,TRBV2,TRBJ2-3,TRBD2
CASSEWGGDTNQPQHF,TGCGCCAGCAGTGAGTGGGGGGGGGACACAAATCAGCCCCAGCATTTT,few,TRBV10-2,TRBJ1-5,NA
CASSSAYGYTF,TGTGCCAGCAGTTCGGCCTATGGCTACACCTTC,few,TRBV6-5,TRBJ1-2,NA
CASSGDRDWSPLHF,TGTGCCAGCAGCGGAGACAGGGATTGGTCACCCCTCCACTTT,NA,TRBV9,TRBJ1-6,TRBD1
CASSPVGRGYEQYF,TGTGCCAGCAGTCCCGTGGGCAGGGGTTACGAGCAGTACTTC,NA,TRBV27,TRBJ2-7,NA
CASSLWTSGGDEQFF,TGTGCCAGCTCATTATGGACTAGCGGGGGTGATGAGCAGTTCTTC,NA,TRBV18,TRBJ2-1,TRBD2
CASSDLPGDQPQHF,TGTGCCAGCTCAGATTTACCAGGGGATCAGCCCCAGCATTTT,NA,TRBV18,TRBJ1-5,NA
CASRVQEWSNQPQHF,TGTGCCAGCAGGGTACAGGAGTGGAGCAATCAGCCCCAGCATTTT,NA,TRBV6-5,TRBJ1-5,NA
CASSLGTGTPRTQYF,TGTGCCAGCAGCTTGGGGACAGGGACGCCTAGGACCCAGTACTTC,once,TRBV5-4,TRBJ2-5,TRBD1
CAAGRDVSNQPQHF,TGTGCCGCCGGCAGGGACGTTAGCAATCAGCCCCAGCATTTT,NA,TRBV6-6,TRBJ1-5,NA
CASSLAGATDTQYF,TGTGCCAGCAGCTTAGCGGGAGCCACAGATACGCAGTATTTT,NA,TRBV14,TRBJ2-3,TRBD2
CASSDPGLAATYEQYF,TGCGCCAGCAGCGACCCGGGCCTAGCGGCAACCTACGAGCAGTACTTC,NA,TRBV5-1,TRBJ2-7,TRBD2
CSARANYGYTF,TGCAGTGCTAGGGCTAATTATGGCTACACCTTC,NA,TRBV20-1,TRBJ1-2,NA
CASSFPGGYEQYF,TGTGCCAGCAGCTTCCCGGGAGGGTACGAGCAGTACTTC,NA,TRBV7-2,TRBJ2-7,TRBD2
CATRPGLAIDTQYF,TGTGCCACCCGACCCGGACTAGCGATAGATACGCAGTATTTT,NA,TRBV10-3,TRBJ2-3,TRBD2
CATRPFLGSGGAFF,TGTGCCACCAGGCCGTTTCTAGGTAGCGGGGGAGCTTTCTTT,NA,TRBV15,TRBJ1-1,NA
CASKEGPSSYEQYF,TGTGCCAGCAAGGAAGGACCTAGCTCCTACGAGCAGTACTTC,NA,TRBV6-5,TRBJ2-7,NA
CASRSQGSGNTIYF,TGTGCCAGCAGATCACAGGGGTCAGGAAACACCATATATTTT,NA,TRBV19,TRBJ1-3,TRBD1
CASSYPGGYTF,TGTGCCAGCAGTTATCCGGGAGGCTACACCTTC,NA,TRBV6-5,TRBJ1-2,NA
CASSRGQGRFTNEKLFF,TGTGCCAGCAGCAGAGGACAGGGGAGGTTCACTAATGAAAAACTGTTTTTT,NA,TRBV21-1,TRBJ1-4,NA
CASSVDGGGRVSPLHF,TGTGCCAGCAGCGTAGATGGCGGGGGTCGAGTTTCACCCCTCCACTTT,NA,TRBV9,TRBJ1-6,NA
CASSLWTANYGYTF,TGTGCCAGCAGCCTGTGGACAGCTAACTATGGCTACACCTTC,NA,TRBV7-9,TRBJ1-2,NA
CASRLTGLETQYF,TGTGCCAGCAGATTGACAGGTTTAGAGACCCAGTACTTC,NA,TRBV2,TRBJ2-5,NA
CAWSVPPHYGYTF,TGTGCCTGGAGTGTACCCCCTCACTATGGCTACACCTTC,NA,TRBV30,TRBJ1-2,NA
CATSRDDRGPYEQYF,TGTGCCACCAGCAGAGATGACAGGGGGCCCTACGAGCAGTACTTC,NA,TRBV15,TRBJ2-7,TRBD1
CASSRAGPRTDTQYF,TGTGCCAGCAGCCGGGCGGGGCCCCGCACAGATACGCAGTATTTT,NA,TRBV4-2,TRBJ2-3,NA
CASSQGGTSTDTQYF,TGTGCCAGCAGCCAAGGAGGGACTAGCACAGATACGCAGTATTTT,NA,TRBV7-9,TRBJ2-3,NA
CASSFRGRATDTQYF,TGTGCCAGCAGCTTTCGCGGGAGGGCCACAGATACGCAGTATTTT,NA,TRBV7-3,TRBJ2-3,TRBD2
CASSQGQGTYGYTF,TGTGCCAGCAGTCAAGGACAGGGGACCTATGGCTACACCTTC,NA,TRBV6-6,TRBJ1-2,TRBD1
CASLSRVNQETQYF,TGTGCCAGCTTGTCGAGGGTCAACCAAGAGACCCAGTACTTC,NA,TRBV6-6,TRBJ2-5,NA
CASGHREGDTQYF,TGTGCTAGTGGCCACAGGGAAGGCGATACGCAGTATTTT,NA,TRBV12-5,TRBJ2-3,NA
CASSFPGSGEAFF,TGCGCCAGCAGCTTTCCGGGAAGCGGTGAAGCTTTCTTT,once,TRBV5-1,TRBJ1-1,NA
CASSPRSVHLYGYTF,TGTGCCAGCAGCCCCCGGTCCGTCCACCTCTATGGCTACACCTTC,NA,TRBV5-4,TRBJ1-2,NA
CASLGQNNEQFF,TGTGCCAGTCTCGGACAAAACAATGAGCAGTTCTTC,NA,TRBV19,TRBJ2-1,NA
CASSLGGSGYTF,TGTGCCAGCAGCTTGGGAGGGTCGGGCTACACCTTC,once,TRBV5-8,TRBJ1-2,NA
CASSYAQGGETQYF,TGTGCCAGCAGTTACGCCCAGGGGGGCGAGACCCAGTACTTC,NA,TRBV6-6,TRBJ2-5,NA
CASSLRTSGSLGTDTQYF,TGTGCCAGCAGCTTACGGACTAGCGGGAGTCTCGGCACAGATACGCAGTATTTT,NA,TRBV7-2,TRBJ2-3,TRBD2
CASSPFAPTGMISYEQYF,TGTGCCAGCAGTCCCTTTGCCCCGACAGGGATGATCTCCTACGAGCAGTACTTC,NA,TRBV27,TRBJ2-7,TRBD1
CASSQESRRATSAVENIQYF,TGCGCCAGCAGCCAAGAATCGAGGCGGGCGACTAGCGCCGTTGAGAACATTCAGTACTTC,NA,TRBV4-3,TRBJ2-4,TRBD2
CASSLDRGLGTQYF,TGTGCCAGCAGCCTGGACAGGGGGCTGGGTACGCAGTATTTT,NA,TRBV5-4,TRBJ2-3,TRBD1
CASSAQGFETGELFF,TGTGCCAGCAGCGCCCAGGGCTTCGAGACCGGGGAGCTGTTTTTT,NA,TRBV9,TRBJ2-2,NA
CASSLVGSSYEQYF,TGTGCCAGCAGCTTGGTAGGCTCCAGCTACGAGCAGTACTTC,NA,TRBV5-4,TRBJ2-7,NA
CASSHSGPNGQFF,TGTGCTAGCAGTCATAGCGGCCCCAATGGGCAGTTCTTC,NA,TRBV7-7,TRBJ2-1,NA